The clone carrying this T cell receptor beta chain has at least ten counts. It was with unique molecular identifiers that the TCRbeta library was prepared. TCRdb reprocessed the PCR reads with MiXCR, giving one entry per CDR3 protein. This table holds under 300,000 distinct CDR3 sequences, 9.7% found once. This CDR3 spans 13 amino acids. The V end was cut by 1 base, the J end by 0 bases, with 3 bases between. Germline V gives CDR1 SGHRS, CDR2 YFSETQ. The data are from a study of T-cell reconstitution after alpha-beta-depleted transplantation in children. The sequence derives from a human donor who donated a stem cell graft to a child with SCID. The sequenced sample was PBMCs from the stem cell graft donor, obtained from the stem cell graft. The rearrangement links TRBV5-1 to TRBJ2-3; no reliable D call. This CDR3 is CASSLWSTDTQYF. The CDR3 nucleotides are TGCGCCAGCAGCTTGTGGAGCACAGATACGCAGTATTTT.